The 8 T cell receptor beta chains below all came from one sample that was sequenced in a study of blood T cell repertoires in COVID-19. TCRdb keeps only in-frame clones here, not all; method: immunoSEQ multiplex PCR. The sample holds about 240,000 clones; approximately 85% are singletons and the top ten take 9% to 15%. The sample taken for sequencing was peripheral blood. The receptors stem from a man older than 75 with acute or convalescent COVID-19.

V and J are TRBV28 and TRBJ1-1; D is perhaps TRBD1 (5 bases). The CDR3 contains 11 residues. Trimming removed 10 bases at V and 3 bases at J, with 9 bases between. Germline V gives CDR1 MDHEN, CDR2 SYDVKM. Written as DNA, the CDR3 is TGTGCCACGGTAGGGGACACTGAAGCTTTCTTT. It is translated as CATVGDTEAFF.

The chain has TRBV15 and TRBJ2-7, with D perhaps matching TRBD1 (6 bases). Germline V gives CDR1 LNHNV, CDR2 YYDKDF (reference sequence). Deletions cut 5 bases from V and 2 bases from J, with 16 bases between. The CDR3 extends over 15 amino acids. CDR3 sequence reads: CATSVLTGFPYEQYF. CDR3 DNA: TGTGCCACCAGCGTCCTAACAGGGTTTCCCTACGAGCAGTACTTC.

This sequence joins TRBV5-4 and TRBJ2-7; TRBD1 might be the D (6 bases). Germline CDR1 is SGHNT and CDR2 is YYREEE (reference sequence). Deletions cut 4 bases from V and 3 bases from J, with 11 bases between. CDR3 length: 13 amino acids. The CDR3: CASSHNRDYEQYF. The CDR3 DNA reads TGTGCCAGCAGCCATAACAGGGACTACGAGCAGTACTTC.

The chain uses TRBV6-2 or TRBV6-3 and TRBJ2-7; D gene unclear. Germline V gene lookup returns CDR1 MNHEY and CDR2 SVGEGT. This CDR3 spans 12 amino acids. V lost 1 base and J 4 bases, leaving 5 bases between the germline ends. The CDR3 DNA reads TGTGCCAGCAGTTACTTCCGTTACGAGCAGTACTTC. As protein: CASSYFRYEQYF.

The chain uses TRBV20-1 and TRBJ1-2; a possible D gene is TRBD1 (6 bases). The CDR3 is 14 amino acids. The V gene's germline CDR1 is DFQATT and CDR2 SNEGSKA (reference sequence). The V end was cut by 3 bases, the J end by 6 bases, with 17 bases between. The CDR3 loop is CSASSLGGAHGYTF. In nucleotides, the CDR3 is TGCAGTGCTAGTTCCCTAGGGGGGGCCCATGGCTACACCTTC.

The V call is TRBV28, the J call TRBJ1-5; TRBD1 agrees at 9 bases. After removal of 3 bases from V and 6 bases from J, the junction contained 12 bases not matched to a gene. The V gene's germline CDR1 is MDHEN and CDR2 SYDVKM. The CDR3 loop spans 17 amino acids. This CDR3 is CASSFGRGGQGSQPQHF. The CDR3, as DNA: TGTGCCAGCAGTTTCGGACGAGGGGGACAGGGAAGTCAGCCCCAGCATTTT.

The chain uses TRBV5-4 and TRBJ1-2; D is possibly TRBD1 (6 bases). Germline V CDR1 and CDR2: SGHNT, YYREEE (reference sequence). The CDR3 covers 14 residues. The CDR3 nucleotides are TGTGGAGCCAATGCGTGGGGGCGAACCTATGGCTACACCTTC. Translating it yields CGANAWGRTYGYTF. Full variable domain (remainder filled in from reference TRBV5-4 and TRBJ1-2): ETGVTQSPTHLIKTRGQQVTLRCSSQSGHNTVSWYQQALGQGPQFIFQYYREEENGRGNFPPRFSGLQFPNYSSELNVNALELDDSALYLCGANAWGRTYGYTFGSGTRLTVV.

The chain has TRBV18 and TRBJ2-5; 8 bases match TRBD1. Looked up from germline, CDR1 is KGHSH and CDR2 is LQKENI. V shed 6 bases, J shed 5 bases, and the junction held 11 bases outside the gene matches. CDR3 length: 15 amino acids. The DNA for the CDR3 is TGTGCCAGCTCCCAAGGGACAGGCCCAGCGGAGACCCAGTACTTC. Amino acids: CASSQGTGPAETQYF.